The clone carrying this T cell receptor beta chain has only a few counts. Its antigen is not known. With 4 bases clipped from V and 7 bases from J, the junction kept 9 bases outside the gene matches. From germline, CDR1 is SQVTM and CDR2 ANQGSEA. This CDR3 contains 13 residues. The data are from a study of blood T cells in healthy people across ages. Overall study findings and caveats: Measured against age, TCR beta diversity per million T cells decreased in a roughly linear manner.

With a J-beta primer mix and a sample-barcoded 5' primer, a second PCR ran about 6 to 11 cycles. Every cDNA was tagged by a template-switch adaptor with 12 random nucleotides. A single record per CDR3 protein comes from TCRdb applying MiXCR to the 5' RACE reads. Here the sample spans approximately 790,000 distinct CDR3 sequences, 55% to 65% being singletons. The TCR sequence derives from a man aged 25-45 years in good health. The chain has TRBV29-1 and TRBJ2-7, with 8 bases aligning to TRBD1. Sequenced material: blood. CDR3 sequence reads: CSVGNRGDMEQYF. As DNA, the CDR3 is TGCAGCGTTGGCAACAGGGGGGATATGGAGCAGTACTTC.